The T cell receptor (beta chain) under discussion was sequenced for a study of OX40 agonist ivuxolimab in advanced cancers. General study results and limits: In general, CD8+ T cells held more expanded clones than CD4+ did, on average. Certain nonresponding patients likewise had low normalized T-cell clonal expansion.

The length of the CDR3 is 16 residues. V shed 4 bases and J 6 bases; nucleotides not matched to a gene: 11. Germline values: CDR1 SEHNR, CDR2 FQNEAQ (reference sequence). Prior autoimmune disease or systemic immunosuppression barred patients. TCRdb's table, derived via immunoSEQ multiplex PCR, lists solely in-frame clones and lacks some. There are tens of thousands of clones in the sample; about 93% occur only once, and 5% to 6.5% lies in the top ten. A note on this clone: Its antigen remains unknown.

This clonotype was obtained from an adult with an advanced solid tumor such as melanoma, head and neck, liver or kidney cancer. This specimen consisted of CD4+ or CD8+ T cells sorted from blood, obtained in a trial of the OX40 agonist ivuxolimab. The genes are TRBV7-9 and TRBJ1-1, with 10 bases aligning to TRBD1. The CDR3, as DNA: TGTGCCAGCAGCTCGACAACGACAGGGGGCTTCGCTGAAGCTTTCTTT. It yields the protein CASSSTTTGGFAEAFF.